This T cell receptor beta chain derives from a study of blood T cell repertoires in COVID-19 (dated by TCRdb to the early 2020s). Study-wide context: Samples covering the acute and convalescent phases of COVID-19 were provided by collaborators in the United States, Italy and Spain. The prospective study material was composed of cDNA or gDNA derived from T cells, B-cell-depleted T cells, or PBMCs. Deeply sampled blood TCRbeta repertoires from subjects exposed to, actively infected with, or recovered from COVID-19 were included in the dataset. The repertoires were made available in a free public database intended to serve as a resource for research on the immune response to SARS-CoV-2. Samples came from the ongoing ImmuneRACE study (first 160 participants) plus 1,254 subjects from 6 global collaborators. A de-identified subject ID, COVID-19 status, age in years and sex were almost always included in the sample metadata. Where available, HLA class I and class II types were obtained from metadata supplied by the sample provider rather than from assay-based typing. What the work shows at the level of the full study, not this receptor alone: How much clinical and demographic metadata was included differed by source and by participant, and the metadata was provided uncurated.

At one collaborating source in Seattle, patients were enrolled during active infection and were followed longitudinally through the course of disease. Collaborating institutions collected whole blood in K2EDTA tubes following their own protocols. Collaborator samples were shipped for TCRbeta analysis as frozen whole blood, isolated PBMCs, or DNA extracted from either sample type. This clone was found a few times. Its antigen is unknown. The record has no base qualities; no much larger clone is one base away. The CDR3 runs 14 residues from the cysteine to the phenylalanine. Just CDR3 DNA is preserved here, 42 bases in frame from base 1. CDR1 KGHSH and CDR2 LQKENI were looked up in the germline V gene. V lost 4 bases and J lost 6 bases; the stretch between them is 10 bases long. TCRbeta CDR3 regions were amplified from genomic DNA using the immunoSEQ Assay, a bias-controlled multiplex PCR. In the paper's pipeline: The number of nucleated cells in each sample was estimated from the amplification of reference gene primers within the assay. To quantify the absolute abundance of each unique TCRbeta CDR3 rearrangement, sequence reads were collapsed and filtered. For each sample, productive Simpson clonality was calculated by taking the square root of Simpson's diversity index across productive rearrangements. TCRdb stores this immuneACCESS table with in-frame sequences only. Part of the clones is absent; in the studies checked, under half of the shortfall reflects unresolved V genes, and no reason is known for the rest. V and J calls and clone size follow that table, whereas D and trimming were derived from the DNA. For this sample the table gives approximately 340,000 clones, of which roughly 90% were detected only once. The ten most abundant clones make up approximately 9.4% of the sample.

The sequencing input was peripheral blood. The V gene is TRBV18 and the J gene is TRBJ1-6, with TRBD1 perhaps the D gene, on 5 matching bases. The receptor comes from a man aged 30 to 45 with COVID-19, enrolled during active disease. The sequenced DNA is TGTGCCAGCTCACAAGGGGCAGGTAATTCACCCCTCCACTTT. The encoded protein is CASSQGAGNSPLHF.